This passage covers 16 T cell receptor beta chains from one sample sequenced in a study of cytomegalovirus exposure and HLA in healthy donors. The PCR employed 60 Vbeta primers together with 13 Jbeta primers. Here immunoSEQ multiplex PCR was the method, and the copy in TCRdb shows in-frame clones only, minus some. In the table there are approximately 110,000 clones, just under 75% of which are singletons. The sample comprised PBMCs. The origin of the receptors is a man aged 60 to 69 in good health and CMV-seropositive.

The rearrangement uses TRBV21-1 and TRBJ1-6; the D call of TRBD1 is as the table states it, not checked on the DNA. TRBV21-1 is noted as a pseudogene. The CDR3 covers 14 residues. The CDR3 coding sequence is TGTGCCAGCAGGGGGGCTCGGGATAATTCACCCCTCCACTTT. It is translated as CASRGARDNSPLHF.

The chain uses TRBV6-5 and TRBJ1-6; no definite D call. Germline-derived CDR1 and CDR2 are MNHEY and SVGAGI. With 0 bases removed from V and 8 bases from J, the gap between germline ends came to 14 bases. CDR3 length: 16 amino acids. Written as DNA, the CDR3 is TGTGCCAGCAGTTACTCCGGATTTGGGGAGGATTCACCCCTCCACTTT. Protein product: CASSYSGFGEDSPLHF.

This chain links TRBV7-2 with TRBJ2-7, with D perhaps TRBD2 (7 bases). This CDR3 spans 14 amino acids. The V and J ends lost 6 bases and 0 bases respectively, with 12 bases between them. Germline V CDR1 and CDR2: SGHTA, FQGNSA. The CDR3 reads CASRGGDTSYEQYF. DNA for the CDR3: TGTGCCAGCAGGGGGGGGGACACCTCCTACGAGCAGTACTTC.

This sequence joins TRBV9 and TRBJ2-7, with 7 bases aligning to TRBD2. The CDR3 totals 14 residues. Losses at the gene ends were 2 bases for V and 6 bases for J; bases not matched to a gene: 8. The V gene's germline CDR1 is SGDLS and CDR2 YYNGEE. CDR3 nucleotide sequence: TGTGCCAGCAGCGTCGGGGTTAGCGGGTCCGAGCAGTACTTC. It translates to CASSVGVSGSEQYF.

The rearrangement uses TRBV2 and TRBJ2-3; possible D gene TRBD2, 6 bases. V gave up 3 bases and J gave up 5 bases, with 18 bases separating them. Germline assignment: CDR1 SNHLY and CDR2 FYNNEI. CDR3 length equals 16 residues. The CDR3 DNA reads TGTGCCAGCAGTGATATCGCGGGGCGAAGTGTAGATACGCAGTATTTT. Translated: CASSDIAGRSVDTQYF.

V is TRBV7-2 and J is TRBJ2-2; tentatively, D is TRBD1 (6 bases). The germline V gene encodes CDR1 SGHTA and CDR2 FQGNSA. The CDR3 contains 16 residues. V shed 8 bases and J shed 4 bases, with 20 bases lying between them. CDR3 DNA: TGTGCCAGCCGCTCGGCGAGGGGGTCGGTCACCGGGGAGCTGTTTTTT. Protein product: CASRSARGSVTGELFF.

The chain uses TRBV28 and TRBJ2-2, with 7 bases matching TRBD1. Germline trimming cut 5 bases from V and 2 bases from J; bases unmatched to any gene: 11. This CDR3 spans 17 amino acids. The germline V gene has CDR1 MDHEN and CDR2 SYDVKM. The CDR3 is CASSTRNRGTNTGELFF. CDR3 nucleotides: TGTGCCAGCAGTACGCGCAACAGGGGAACTAACACCGGGGAGCTGTTTTTT.

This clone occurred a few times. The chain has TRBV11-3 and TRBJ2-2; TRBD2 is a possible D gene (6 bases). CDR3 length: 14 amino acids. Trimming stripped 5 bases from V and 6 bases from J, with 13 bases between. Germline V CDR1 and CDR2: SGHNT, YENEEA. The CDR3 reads CASSPRGAPGELFF. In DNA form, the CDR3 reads TGTGCCAGCAGCCCCCGCGGGGCCCCCGGGGAGCTGTTTTTT. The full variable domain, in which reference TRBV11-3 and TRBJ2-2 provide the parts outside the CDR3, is EAGVVQSPRYKIIEKKQPVAFWCNPISGHNTLYWYLQNLGQGPELLIRYENEEAVDDSQLPKDRFSAERLKGVDSTLKIQPAELGDSAVYLCASSPRGAPGELFFGEGSRLTVL.

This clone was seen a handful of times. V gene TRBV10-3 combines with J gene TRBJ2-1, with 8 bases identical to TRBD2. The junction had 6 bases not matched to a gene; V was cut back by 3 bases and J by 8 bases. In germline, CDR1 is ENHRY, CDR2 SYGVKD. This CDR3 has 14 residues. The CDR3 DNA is TGTGCCATCAGTGACTCGCGGGGGGTGCATGAGCAGTTCTTC. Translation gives CAISDSRGVHEQFF.

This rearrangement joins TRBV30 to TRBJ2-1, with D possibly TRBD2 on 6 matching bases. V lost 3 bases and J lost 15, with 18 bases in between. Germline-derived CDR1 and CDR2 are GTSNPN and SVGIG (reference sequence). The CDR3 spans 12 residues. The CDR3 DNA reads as TGTGCCTGGAGGAGGGACTCCGGTGCATGGTTCTTC. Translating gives CAWRRDSGAWFF.

The CDR3 region is CASSLDSFSNEKLFF. DNA of the CDR3: TGCGCCAGCAGCTTGGACAGTTTTTCTAATGAAAAACTGTTTTTT. V gene TRBV5-1 combines with J gene TRBJ1-4, with D uncertain. This CDR3 contains 15 residues. Trimming shortened V by 0 bases and J by 3 bases, and 9 bases separated the two germline ends. The V gene's germline CDR1 is SGHRS and CDR2 YFSETQ.

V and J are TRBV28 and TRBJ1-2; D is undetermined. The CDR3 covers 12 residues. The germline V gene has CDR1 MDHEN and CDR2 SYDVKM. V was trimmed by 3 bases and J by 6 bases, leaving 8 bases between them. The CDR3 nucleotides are TGTGCCAGCAGTTTTCTGGGAGATGGCTACACCTTC. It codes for CASSFLGDGYTF.

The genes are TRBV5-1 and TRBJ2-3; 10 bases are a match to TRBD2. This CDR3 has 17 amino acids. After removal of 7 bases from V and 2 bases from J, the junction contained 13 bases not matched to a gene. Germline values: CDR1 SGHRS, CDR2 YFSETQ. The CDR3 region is CASARSSGGRHTDTQYF. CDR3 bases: TGCGCCAGCGCCAGGTCTAGCGGGGGCCGACACACAGATACGCAGTATTTT. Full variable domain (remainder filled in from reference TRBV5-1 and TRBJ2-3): KAGVTQTPRYLIKTRGQQVTLSCSPISGHRSVSWYQQTPGQGLQFLFEYFSETQRNKGNFPGRFSGRQFSNSRSEMNVSTLELGDSALYLCASARSSGGRHTDTQYFGPGTRLTVL.

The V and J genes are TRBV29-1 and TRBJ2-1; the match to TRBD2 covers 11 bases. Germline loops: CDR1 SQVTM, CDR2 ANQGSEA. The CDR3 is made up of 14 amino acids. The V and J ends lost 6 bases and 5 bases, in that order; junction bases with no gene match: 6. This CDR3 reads CSVASGGPHNEQFF. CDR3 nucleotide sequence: TGCAGCGTGGCTAGCGGGGGGCCCCACAATGAGCAGTTCTTC.

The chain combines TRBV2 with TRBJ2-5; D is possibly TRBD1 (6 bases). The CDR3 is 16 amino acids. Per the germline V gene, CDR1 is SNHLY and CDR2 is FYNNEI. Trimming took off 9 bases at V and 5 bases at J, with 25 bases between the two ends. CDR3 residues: CARTPGQSLPGETQYF. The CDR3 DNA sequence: TGTGCCAGGACCCCGGGACAAAGTCTCCCAGGGGAGACCCAGTACTTC.

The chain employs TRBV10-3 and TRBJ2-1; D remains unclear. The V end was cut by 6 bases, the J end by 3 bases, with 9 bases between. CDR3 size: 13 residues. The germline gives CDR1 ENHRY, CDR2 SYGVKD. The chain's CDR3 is CAISDNLYNEQFF. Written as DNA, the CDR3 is TGTGCCATCAGCGACAACCTCTACAATGAGCAGTTCTTC.